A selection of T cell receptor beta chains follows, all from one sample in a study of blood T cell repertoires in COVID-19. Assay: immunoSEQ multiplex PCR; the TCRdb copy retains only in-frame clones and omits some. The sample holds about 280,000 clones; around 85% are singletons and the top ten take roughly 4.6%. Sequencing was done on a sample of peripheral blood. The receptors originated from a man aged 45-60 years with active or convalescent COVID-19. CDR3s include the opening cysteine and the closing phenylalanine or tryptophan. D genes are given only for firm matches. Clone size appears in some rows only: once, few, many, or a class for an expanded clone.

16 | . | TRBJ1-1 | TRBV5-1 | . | TGCGCCAGCAGCCGAGGGGGAATGGGCTTGGGCACTGAAGCTTTCTTT | CASSRGGMGLGTEAFF
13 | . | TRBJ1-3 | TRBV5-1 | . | TGCGCCAGCAGCTTGTCAGGAAGAAACACCATATATTTT | CASSLSGRNTIYF
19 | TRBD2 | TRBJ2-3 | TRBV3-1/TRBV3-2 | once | TGTGCCAGCAGCCAAGCAAGATCCCTAGCGGGAGGGAGCACAGATACGCAGTATTTT | CASSQARSLAGGSTDTQYF
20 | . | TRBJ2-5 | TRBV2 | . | TGTGCCAGCAGTGGACACCTGGGGACCCCCGGGAGTGAGTACCAAGAGACCCAGTACTTC | CASSGHLGTPGSEYQETQYF
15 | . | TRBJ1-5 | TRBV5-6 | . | TGTGCCAGCAGCCTGGGGCCAGGGGTGAATCAGCCCCAGCATTTT | CASSLGPGVNQPQHF
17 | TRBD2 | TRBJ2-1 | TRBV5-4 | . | TGTGCCAGCAGCCACGGGACTAGCGGGGCCTCCTACAATGAGCAGTTCTTC | CASSHGTSGASYNEQFF
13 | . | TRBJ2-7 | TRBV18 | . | TGTGCCAGCTCACCACCGTCTTTATACGAGCAGTACTTC | CASSPPSLYEQYF
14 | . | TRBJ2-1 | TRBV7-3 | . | TGTGCCAGCAGCCCCGTTTGGGGGGAAAATGAGCAGTTCTTC | CASSPVWGENEQFF
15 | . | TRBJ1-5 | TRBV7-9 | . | TGTGCCAGCAGCCCTACAGGGATTGGCAATCAGCCCCAGCATTTT | CASSPTGIGNQPQHF
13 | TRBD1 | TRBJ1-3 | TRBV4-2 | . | TGTGCCAGCACCAGGGGGACTGGAAACACCATATATTTT | CASTRGTGNTIYF
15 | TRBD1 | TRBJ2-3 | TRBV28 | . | TGTGCCAGCACGGGACAGACCTCTAGCACAGATACGCAGTATTTT | CASTGQTSSTDTQYF
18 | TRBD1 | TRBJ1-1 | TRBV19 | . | TGTGCCAGTAGTATAATATCCGGGACAGAACTACTCAACTCCGGAGCTTTCTTT | CASSIISGTELLNSGAFF
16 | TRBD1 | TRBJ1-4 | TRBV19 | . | TGTGCCAGTAGTGATCCTCGGGACAGCAAATATGAAAAACTGTTTTTT | CASSDPRDSKYEKLFF
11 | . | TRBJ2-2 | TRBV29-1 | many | TGCAGCGTTGGTGGAGCCGGGGAGCTGTTTTTT | CSVGGAGELFF
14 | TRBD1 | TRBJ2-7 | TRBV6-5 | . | TGTGCCAGCAGTTACCGGACAGGGGACTACGAGCAGTACTTC | CASSYRTGDYEQYF
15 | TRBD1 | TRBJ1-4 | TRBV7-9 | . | TGTGCCAGCAGCCGCCAGGGGGCATTAGGCGAAAAACTGTTTTTT | CASSRQGALGEKLFF
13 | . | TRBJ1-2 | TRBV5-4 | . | TGTGCCAGCAGCTCCTCAGGGGTTTTGGGCTACACCTTC | CASSSSGVLGYTF
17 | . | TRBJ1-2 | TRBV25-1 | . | TGTGCCAGCAGTGAATATCGCCCGACAGGCCCTAACTATGGCTACACCTTC | CASSEYRPTGPNYGYTF
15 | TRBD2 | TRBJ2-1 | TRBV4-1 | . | TGCGCCAGCAGCCAAGTAATAGCGGGGCTCTTTGAGCAGTTCTTC | CASSQVIAGLFEQFF
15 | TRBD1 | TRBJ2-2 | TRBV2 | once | TGTGCCAGCAGGGGCGGGACAGGGAACACCGGGGAGCTGTTTTTT | CASRGGTGNTGELFF
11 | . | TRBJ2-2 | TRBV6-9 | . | TGTGCCAGCGAGGAGCCCGGGGAGCTGTTTTTT | CASEEPGELFF
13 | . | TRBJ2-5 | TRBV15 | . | TGTGCCACCAGCAGAGATCGGGGAGAGACCCAGTACTTC | CATSRDRGETQYF
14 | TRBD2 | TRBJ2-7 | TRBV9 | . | TGTGCCAGCAGCGTGGGAGGGCCCAACCACGAGCAGTACTTC | CASSVGGPNHEQYF
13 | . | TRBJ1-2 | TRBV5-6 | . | TGTGCCAGCAGCCTAGACAGCAACTATGGCTACACCTTC | CASSLDSNYGYTF
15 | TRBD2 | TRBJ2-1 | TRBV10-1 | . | TGCGCCAGCAGTGCTGGGACTAGCGGGAACAATGAGCAGTTCTTC | CASSAGTSGNNEQFF
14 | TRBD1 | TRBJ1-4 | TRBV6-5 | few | TGTGCCAGCAGTTTCGACAGGGTTAATGAAAAACTGTTTTTT | CASSFDRVNEKLFF
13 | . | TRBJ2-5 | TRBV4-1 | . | TGCGCCAGCAGGGACGGCTTCCAGGGGACCCAGTACTTC | CASRDGFQGTQYF
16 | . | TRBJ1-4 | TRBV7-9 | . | TGTGCCAGCAGCCGATGGGACACAGCAACTAATGAAAAACTGTTTTTT | CASSRWDTATNEKLFF
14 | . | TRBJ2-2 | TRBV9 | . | TGTGCCAGCAGCGCCCAGGGGAGGGACGGGGAGCTGTTTTTT | CASSAQGRDGELFF
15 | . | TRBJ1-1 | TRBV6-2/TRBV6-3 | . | TGTGCCAGCAGTTACAGATCAGGGTATAAGACTGAAGCTTTCTTT | CASSYRSGYKTEAFF
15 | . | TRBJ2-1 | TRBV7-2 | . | TGTGCCAGCAGCTTAACATCGACCCCGCGGAATGAGCAGTTCTTC | CASSLTSTPRNEQFF
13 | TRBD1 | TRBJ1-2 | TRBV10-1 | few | TGCGCCACCACCGGGACAGGGATATATGGCTACACCTTC | CATTGTGIYGYTF
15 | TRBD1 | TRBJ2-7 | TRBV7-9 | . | TGTGCCAGCAGCTCCACAGGGGGTTATTCCTACGAGCAGTACTTC | CASSSTGGYSYEQYF
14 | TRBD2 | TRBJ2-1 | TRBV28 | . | TGTGCCAGCAGTTGGGACTATCGTGTCGGTAAGCAGTTCTTC | CASSWDYRVGKQFF
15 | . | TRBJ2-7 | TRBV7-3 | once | TGTGCCAGCAGCTTACCAGGGCAGGGGAACTACGAGCAGTACTTC | CASSLPGQGNYEQYF
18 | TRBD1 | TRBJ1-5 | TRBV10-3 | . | TGTGCCATCAGTGAGTTCCCCCCTAGGACAGGGAGGGATCAGCCCCAGCATTTT | CAISEFPPRTGRDQPQHF
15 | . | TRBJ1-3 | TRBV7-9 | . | TGTGCCAGCAGCCCCGAGATATACTCTGGAAACACCATATATTTT | CASSPEIYSGNTIYF
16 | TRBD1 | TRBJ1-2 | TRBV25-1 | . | TGTGCCAGCAGCGCACCTGGACAGGCGGGCGCTGGCGGCTACACCTTC | CASSAPGQAGAGGYTF
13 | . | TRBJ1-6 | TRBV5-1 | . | TGCGCCAGCAGTCCCATCCAGGGGTCACCCCTCCACTTT | CASSPIQGSPLHF
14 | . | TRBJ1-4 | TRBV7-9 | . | TGTGCCAGCAGTCTAGGAGGGTTAAATGAAAAACTGTTTTTT | CASSLGGLNEKLFF
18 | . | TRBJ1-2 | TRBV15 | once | TGTGCCACCAGCAAGGATCTCAACAGGGATCGGAGCTACTATGGCTACACCTTC | CATSKDLNRDRSYYGYTF
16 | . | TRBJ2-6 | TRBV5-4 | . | TGTGCCAGCAGACCTGGCGGGGAGACTGGGGCCAACGTCCTGACTTTC | CASRPGGETGANVLTF
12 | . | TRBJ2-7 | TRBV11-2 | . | TGTGCCTCGCAGGGTGGGCCCTACGAGCAGTACTTC | CASQGGPYEQYF
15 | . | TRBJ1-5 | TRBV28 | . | TGTGCCAGCAGTTTAAGCGGGGGCGGTAATCAGCCCCAGCATTTT | CASSLSGGGNQPQHF
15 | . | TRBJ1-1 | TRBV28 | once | TGTGCCAGCCGAGTCAGCGGCGGGGGGCACACTGAAGCTTTCTTT | CASRVSGGGHTEAFF
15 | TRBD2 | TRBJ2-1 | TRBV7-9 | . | TGTGCCAGCGATACGGGGGGTGTCCCCTACAATGAGCAGTTCTTC | CASDTGGVPYNEQFF
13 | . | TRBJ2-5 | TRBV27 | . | TGTGCCAGCGGCAGAAGACAGCTAGAGACCCAGTACTTC | CASGRRQLETQYF
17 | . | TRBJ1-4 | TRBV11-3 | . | TGTGCCAGCAGCCCGACCCCCAGTCGGGGGGGCGGTGAAAAACTGTTTTTT | CASSPTPSRGGGEKLFF
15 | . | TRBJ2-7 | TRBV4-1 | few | TGCGCCAGCAGCCCGATTGGACAGAGAACTTACGAGCAGTACTTC | CASSPIGQRTYEQYF
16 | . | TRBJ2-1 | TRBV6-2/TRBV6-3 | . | TGTGCCAGCAGTCCCACGGGGGCGGGACTAAGCATGGGGCAGTTCTTC | CASSPTGAGLSMGQFF
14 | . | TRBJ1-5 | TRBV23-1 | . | TGCGCCAGCAGTCAATCGAAGCGCCGGGAGCCCCAGCATTTT | CASSQSKRREPQHF